Following are 31 T cell receptor beta chains from one sample sequenced in a study of patients and donors after allogeneic stem cell transplantation. TCRdb reprocessed the RT-PCR reads with MiXCR, giving one entry per CDR3 protein. Found here are about 160,000 distinct CDR3 sequences, about 24% of them singletons; the top ten hold approximately 26%. Sequencing used blood, either unsorted or a sorted T cell fraction (not recorded which). These receptors originate from a human donor who was either an allogeneic HSCT recipient or a stem cell or donor lymphocyte infusion donor (not recorded which). It is not recorded whose cells these are; they may come from a transplant donor.

The genes are TRBV27 and TRBJ1-1; 10 bases are a match to TRBD1. Per the germline V gene, CDR1 is MNHEY and CDR2 is SMNVEV (reference sequence). The CDR3 spans 15 residues. Trimming at V came to 3 bases and at J to 1 base, leaving 2 bases not matched to a gene. In nucleotides, the CDR3 is TGTGCCAGCAGTTTGACAGGGGGCCAGAACACTGAAGCTTTCTTT. Translated, it gives CASSLTGGQNTEAFF.

V gene TRBV28 combines with J gene TRBJ2-2; 9 bases are shared with TRBD1. The germline CDR1 and CDR2 sequences are MDHEN and SYDVKM. With 3 bases clipped from V and 6 bases from J, the junction kept 8 bases outside the gene matches. This CDR3 region has 16 residues. The CDR3 sequence: CASSLAGTGWPGELFF. The CDR3 coding sequence is TGTGCCAGCAGTTTGGCCGGGACAGGGTGGCCCGGGGAGCTGTTTTTT.

J is TRBJ2-2 and V is TRBV5-1; D possibly corresponds to TRBD1 (6 bases). V dropped 1 base and J dropped 10 bases, with 11 bases sitting between them. The CDR3 is made up of 13 amino acids. The germline V gene encodes CDR1 SGHRS and CDR2 YFSETQ. The CDR3 loop is CASSLTGNVELFF. CDR3 DNA: TGCGCCAGCAGCTTGACAGGGAATGTGGAGCTGTTTTTT.

V gene TRBV15 combines with J gene TRBJ1-3; no reliable D call. Germline V gene sequence: CDR1 LNHNV, CDR2 YYDKDF (reference sequence). With 0 bases removed from V and 0 bases from J, the gap between germline ends came to 6 bases. This CDR3 contains 15 residues. The CDR3 nucleotides are TGTGCCACCAGCAGAGATAGGCTCTCTGGAAACACCATATATTTT. Translated: CATSRDRLSGNTIYF.

This clonotype was seen more than once but under ten times. This sequence joins TRBV28 and TRBJ2-5, with D perhaps TRBD1 (6 bases). V lost 5 bases and J lost 5, with 12 bases in between. The CDR3 has 13 amino acids. The germline gives CDR1 MDHEN, CDR2 SYDVKM. The CDR3 reads CASSATGLETQYF. The CDR3 DNA reads TGTGCCAGCAGTGCCACAGGGTTGGAGACCCAGTACTTC. Combining the CDR3 with reference TRBV28 and TRBJ2-5 gives the whole variable domain DVKVTQSSRYLVKRTGEKVFLECVQDMDHENMFWYRQDPGLGLRLIYFSYDVKMKEKGDIPEGYSVSREKKERFSLILESASTNQTSMYLCASSATGLETQYFGPGTRLLVL.

The chain couples TRBV10-3 to TRBJ2-7; D possibly corresponds to TRBD1 (5 bases). The ends were cut back, 8 bases at V and 4 bases at J, with 15 bases in the middle. CDR1 and CDR2 from the germline V gene are ENHRY and SYGVKD. This CDR3 has 13 residues. CDR3 sequence: CAIGADTTYEQYF. The CDR3 bases are TGTGCCATCGGGGCCGACACAACTTACGAGCAGTACTTC.

The genes are TRBV14 and TRBJ2-1, with D tentatively TRBD1 (5 bases). V lost 0 bases, J lost 3 bases, and 12 bases lay in between. CDR1 SGHDN and CDR2 FVKESK come from the germline V gene. The CDR3 totals 16 residues. This CDR3 reads CASSQDGAGFYNEQFF. The CDR3 coding sequence is TGTGCCAGCAGCCAAGATGGGGCAGGGTTCTACAATGAGCAGTTCTTC.

This clonotype was seen once. A much larger clone differs by one base, so this may be a read error. This sequence joins TRBV5-6 and TRBJ1-5; D is unresolved. Looked up from germline, CDR1 is SGHDT and CDR2 is YYEEEE. This CDR3 is built from 17 residues. CDR3 nucleotides: TGTGCCAGCAGCGAATTTGGCAAGGGTTCGAGGAATCGGCCCCAGCATTTT. Protein sequence: CASSEFGKGSRNRPQHF. The complete variable domain, with remaining parts taken from reference TRBV5-6 and TRBJ1-5, reads DAGVTQSPTHLIKTRGQQVTLRCSPKSGHDTVSWYQQALGQGPQFIFQYYEEEERQRGNFPDRFSGHQFPNYSSELNVNALLLGDSALYLCASSEFGKGSRNRPQHFGDGTRLSIL.

The chain has TRBV5-5 and TRBJ1-5; 12 bases fit TRBD1. This CDR3 has 15 amino acids. With 4 bases clipped from V and 6 bases from J, the junction kept 5 bases outside the gene matches. CDR1 is SGHKS and CDR2 is YYEKEE in the germline V gene (reference sequence). In DNA, the CDR3 is TGTGCCAGCAGCCTGGGACAGGGGGCAACTCAGCCCCAGCATTTT. Protein sequence: CASSLGQGATQPQHF.

The chain couples TRBV2 to TRBJ2-6, with 8 positions matching TRBD2. J was trimmed by 0 bases and V by 4 bases; bases with no gene match: 11. Germline CDR1 is SNHLY and CDR2 is FYNNEI. This CDR3 comprises 19 residues. CDR3: CASSVNPGGIFSGANVLTF. CDR3 nucleotides: TGTGCCAGCAGTGTTAACCCGGGAGGGATTTTCTCTGGGGCCAACGTCCTGACTTTC.

The chain links TRBV25-1 to TRBJ2-2; no clear D gene. The CDR3 is made up of 15 amino acids. Germline V gene sequence: CDR1 MGHDK, CDR2 SYGVNS. V lost 4 bases, J lost 6 bases, and 15 bases lay in between. CDR3 protein: CASSVIGGRAGELFF. CDR3 DNA sequence: TGTGCCAGCAGTGTAATTGGTGGCCGGGCCGGGGAGCTGTTTTTT.

This chain connects TRBV6-6 to TRBJ1-4; TRBD1 matches 9 bases. Trimming cost V 0 bases and J 0 bases; bases outside gene matches: 2. Germline CDR1 and CDR2: MNHNY and SVGAGI (reference sequence). The CDR3 extends over 17 amino acids. The CDR3 DNA sequence: TGTGCCAGCAGTTACTCCGGACAGGGGACAACTAATGAAAAACTGTTTTTT. The encoded protein is CASSYSGQGTTNEKLFF.

This clonotype came up a few times. V usage is TRBV12-3 or TRBV12-4 and J usage is TRBJ2-7; TRBD1 matches 11 bases. The ends lost 5 bases at V and 4 bases at J; junction bases unmatched: 4. The CDR3 is 14 amino acids. CDR3 amino acids: CASSPGTGGYEQYF. For the CDR3, the DNA is TGTGCCAGCAGTCCCGGGACAGGGGGATACGAGCAGTACTTC.

This clonotype has only a few counts. CDR3 region: CASSPGFRYGYTF. DNA for the CDR3: TGTGCCAGCAGCCCAGGATTTCGGTATGGCTACACCTTC. The chain has TRBV5-4 and TRBJ1-2; D is ambiguous. V was trimmed by 4 bases and J by 5 bases, leaving 12 bases between them. Germline-derived CDR1 and CDR2 are SGHNT and YYREEE (reference sequence). The CDR3 has 13 residues.

This clonotype appeared a few times. In DNA form, the CDR3 reads TGCGCCAGCAGCCCTGCCCCTGTTGAGGGCTACACCTTC. It codes for CASSPAPVEGYTF. J is TRBJ1-2 and V is TRBV5-1; D remains ambiguous. Germline V gene lookup returns CDR1 SGHRS and CDR2 YFSETQ. This CDR3 has 13 residues. V shed 4 bases and J shed 8 bases, with 15 bases lying between them.

The chain has TRBV12-3 or TRBV12-4 and TRBJ2-3; 10 bases agree with TRBD2. J was trimmed by 5 bases and V by 1 base; bases with no gene match: 6. CDR3 length equals 16 residues. CDR3 sequence (DNA): TGTGCCAGCAGTTTAGAGCGGGAGGGCCTTGTAGATACGCAGTATTTT. Protein: CASSLEREGLVDTQYF.

This chain connects TRBV5-1 to TRBJ2-1; a weak D match, TRBD2 (6 bases). Germline loops: CDR1 SGHRS, CDR2 YFSETQ. This CDR3 region has 12 residues. Trimming removed 5 bases from V and 8 bases from J, with 11 bases in between. CDR3 loop: CASRKTSYEQFF. The CDR3 DNA is TGCGCCAGCAGGAAGACTAGTTATGAGCAGTTCTTC.

This chain links TRBV12-3 or TRBV12-4 with TRBJ2-1, with D tentatively TRBD2 (6 bases). V lost 6 bases and J lost 4, with 13 bases in between. The CDR3 runs to 14 residues. For the CDR3, the DNA is TGTGCCAGCAGAAATACTGGGACTTACAATGAGCAGTTCTTC. Its protein is CASRNTGTYNEQFF.

The table lists this clonotype with many counts. The junction departs from germline at one end; a sequencing error may be responsible. V is TRBV5-1 and J is TRBJ1-2, with D maybe TRBD1 (6 bases). Germline loops: CDR1 SGHRS, CDR2 YFSETQ. CDR3 length: 13 residues. In nucleotides, the CDR3 is TGTGCCAGCAGTCTGGCAGGGGACTATGGCTACACCTTC. Encoded protein: CASSLAGDYGYTF. The entire variable domain, with the rest obtained from reference TRBV5-1 and TRBJ1-2, is as follows: KAGVTQTPRYLIKTRGQQVTLSCSPISGHRSVSWYQQTPGQGLQFLFEYFSETQRNKGNFPGRFSGRQFSNSRSEMNVSTLELGDSALYLCASSLAGDYGYTFGSGTRLTVV.

The rearrangement joins TRBV5-1 to TRBJ2-5, with 8 bases matching TRBD2. V lost 3 bases and J lost 1; bases outside the gene matches: 8. The CDR3 is made up of 16 amino acids. CDR1 is SGHRS and CDR2 is YFSETQ in the germline V gene. This CDR3 is CASSSGLAGVQETQYF. The CDR3 region has the DNA TGCGCCAGCAGCTCCGGACTAGCAGGAGTCCAAGAGACCCAGTACTTC. Combining the CDR3 with reference TRBV5-1 and TRBJ2-5 gives the whole variable domain KAGVTQTPRYLIKTRGQQVTLSCSPISGHRSVSWYQQTPGQGLQFLFEYFSETQRNKGNFPGRFSGRQFSNSRSEMNVSTLELGDSALYLCASSSGLAGVQETQYFGPGTRLLVL.

This clonotype was recorded only once. V gene TRBV30 combines with J gene TRBJ1-2; D not certain. The V end was cut by 2 bases, the J end by 4 bases, with 14 bases between. The CDR3 runs to 14 residues. CDR1 GTSNPN and CDR2 SVGIG come from the germline V gene (reference sequence). The CDR3 spells CAWSPDSRCYGYTF. The CDR3 DNA reads TGTGCCTGGAGTCCGGACTCAAGGTGCTATGGCTACACCTTC. Full variable domain (outside the CDR3, taken from reference TRBV30 and TRBJ1-2): SQTIHQWPATLVQPVGSPLSLECTVEGTSNPNLYWYRQAAGRGLQLLFYSVGIGQISSEVPQNLSASRPQDRQFILSSKKLLLSDSGFYLCAWSPDSRCYGYTFGSGTRLTVV.

Only a few counts were recorded for this clonotype. The V gene is TRBV20-1, the J gene TRBJ1-1; a possible D gene is TRBD1 (6 bases). Trimming took off 5 bases at V and 1 base at J, with 11 bases between the two ends. CDR1 and CDR2 from the germline V gene are DFQATT and SNEGSKA (reference sequence). The CDR3 has 13 amino acids. CDR3 protein: CSAFGGPNTEAFF. The CDR3 DNA reads as TGCAGTGCTTTCGGGGGCCCGAACACTGAAGCTTTCTTT.

A few counts support this clonotype. The J gene is TRBJ2-3, the V gene TRBV29-1, with D possibly TRBD1 on 6 matching bases. The germline V gene encodes CDR1 SQVTM and CDR2 ANQGSEA. Trimming took off 5 bases at V and 6 bases at J, with 12 bases between the two ends. CDR3 size: 12 residues. The CDR3 DNA is TGCAGCGTTCATCGGACAGTGGATACGCAGTATTTT. As protein: CSVHRTVDTQYF.

This chain connects TRBV12-3 or TRBV12-4 to TRBJ2-1, with D hard to call. The ends were cut back, 6 bases at V and 15 bases at J, with 15 bases in the middle. The length of the CDR3 is 11 residues. CDR3 sequence: CASSYGRQRFF. In nucleotides, the CDR3 is TGTGCCAGCAGCTACGGACGTCAGCGGTTCTTC.

This clonotype was observed a handful of times. This rearrangement joins TRBV5-1 to TRBJ2-2; D is unresolved. Trimming took 4 bases from V and 6 from J, leaving 7 bases between them. Per the germline V gene, CDR1 is SGHRS and CDR2 is YFSETQ. The CDR3 covers 12 residues. CDR3 in amino acids: CASSIPAGELFF. For the CDR3, the DNA is TGCGCCAGCAGCATCCCAGCCGGGGAGCTGTTTTTT.

This clonotype was detected only a few times. The chain recombines TRBV6-5 with TRBJ2-3; the D gene could be TRBD1 or TRBD2 (5 bases each). CDR1 is MNHEY and CDR2 is SVGAGI in the germline V gene. CDR3 length: 17 residues. V was cut by 0 bases and J by 4 bases, with 17 bases left in between. DNA of the CDR3: TGTGCCAGCAGTTACTCTTCCGGGACCGCCTTCGCAGATACGCAGTATTTT. Its translation is CASSYSSGTAFADTQYF.

This clonotype was counted a few times. The chain combines TRBV5-1 with TRBJ1-2, with no clear D. This CDR3 has 13 residues. Trimming pared 1 base from V and 4 bases from J, leaving 8 bases between. Germline CDR1 SGHRS, CDR2 YFSETQ. CDR3 sequence reads: CASSLIRRYGYTF. The CDR3 DNA reads as TGCGCCAGCAGCTTGATCAGGCGCTATGGCTACACCTTC.

The chain carries TRBV2 and TRBJ2-1; 11 nucleotides line up with TRBD2. V lost 7 bases, J lost 2 bases, and 4 bases stayed unmatched. The CDR3 runs 15 residues. Looked up from germline, CDR1 is SNHLY and CDR2 is FYNNEI. DNA for the CDR3: TGTGCCAGCATCCTTAGCGGGGGGGCCTACAATGAGCAGTTCTTC. Translated, it gives CASILSGGAYNEQFF.

The chain links TRBV30 to TRBJ2-5; D remains unclear. V lost 4 bases and J 4 bases, leaving 16 bases between the germline ends. Germline V gene data show CDR1 as GTSNPN and CDR2 as SVGIG (reference sequence). The CDR3 spans 14 residues. The CDR3 sequence: CAWNSYRERETQYF. CDR3 sequence (DNA): TGTGCCTGGAATTCATACAGAGAACGAGAGACCCAGTACTTC. Variable domain in full (rest from reference TRBV30 and TRBJ2-5): SQTIHQWPATLVQPVGSPLSLECTVEGTSNPNLYWYRQAAGRGLQLLFYSVGIGQISSEVPQNLSASRPQDRQFILSSKKLLLSDSGFYLCAWNSYRERETQYFGPGTRLLVL.

This clonotype occurred many times. The chain employs TRBV12-3 or TRBV12-4 and TRBJ1-1, with D tentatively TRBD1 (5 bases). Between the trimmed V and J ends, which lost 8 bases and 4 bases, there was a span of 14 bases. CDR3 length equals 13 residues. The CDR3 DNA sequence: TGTGCCAGCTCCAGGGCTTTCGGCACTGAAGCTTTCTTT. Translating gives CASSRAFGTEAFF.

V and J are TRBV3-1 and TRBJ2-1; D is undetermined. The CDR3 loop spans 13 amino acids. Germline V gene data show CDR1 as LGHDT and CDR2 as YNNKEL (reference sequence). Trimming shortened V by 4 bases and J by 5 bases, and 9 bases separated the two germline ends. CDR3 region: CASSRGTHNEQFF. CDR3 DNA sequence: TGTGCCAGCAGCCGCGGCACTCACAATGAGCAGTTCTTC.